The text below deals with one T cell receptor (beta chain). A single record per CDR3 protein comes from TCRdb applying MiXCR to the 5' RACE reads. The sample holds 300,000 to 400,000 distinct CDR3 sequences; roughly 20% are singletons and the top ten take over 10%. This entry is derived from a study of CD8 T cells in ankylosing spondylitis. Germline-derived CDR1 and CDR2 are SNHLY and FYNNEI. Trimming took off 3 bases at V and 2 bases at J, with 8 bases between the two ends. The CDR3 totals 13 residues. The clonotype originates from a male donor with ankylosing spondylitis or in good health (not recorded which). This rearrangement joins TRBV2 to TRBJ2-7, with TRBD2 as a possible D gene (6 bases). Sequencing input: blood, either unsorted or a sorted T cell fraction (not recorded which). CDR3 loop: CASSEGGTYEQYF. In nucleotides, the CDR3 is TGTGCCAGCAGTGAGGGGGGAACCTACGAGCAGTACTTC. Variable domain in full (rest from reference TRBV2 and TRBJ2-7): EPEVTQTPSHQVTQMGQEVILRCVPISNHLYFYWYRQILGQKVEFLVSFYNNEISEKSEIFDDQFSVERPDGSNFTLKIRSTKLEDSAMYFCASSEGGTYEQYFGPGTRLTVT.